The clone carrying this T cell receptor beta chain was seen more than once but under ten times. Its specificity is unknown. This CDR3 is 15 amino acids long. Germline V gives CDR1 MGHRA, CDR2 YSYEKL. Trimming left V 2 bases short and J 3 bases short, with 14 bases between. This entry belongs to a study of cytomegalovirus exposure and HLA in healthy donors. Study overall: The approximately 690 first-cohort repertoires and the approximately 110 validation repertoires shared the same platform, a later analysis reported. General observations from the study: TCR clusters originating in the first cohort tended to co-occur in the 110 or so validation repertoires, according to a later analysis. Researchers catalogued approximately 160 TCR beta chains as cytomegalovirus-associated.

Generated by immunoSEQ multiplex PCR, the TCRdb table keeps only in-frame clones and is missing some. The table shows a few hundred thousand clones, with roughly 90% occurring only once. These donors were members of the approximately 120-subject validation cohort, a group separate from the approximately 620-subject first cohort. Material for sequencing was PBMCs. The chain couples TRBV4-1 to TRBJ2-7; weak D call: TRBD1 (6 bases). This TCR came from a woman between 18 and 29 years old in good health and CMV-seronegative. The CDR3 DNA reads TGCGCCAGCAGCCAAACTCAGGACAGAAACTACGAGCAGTACTTC. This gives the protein CASSQTQDRNYEQYF.